This paragraph reports one T cell receptor beta chain. The sample is drawn from a study of blood T cell repertoires in COVID-19. Across the study: Acute and convalescent COVID-19 specimens originated in the United States, Italy and Spain. The cDNA or gDNA used as material had been derived from T cells, B-cell-depleted T cells, or PBMCs.

Sequenced by immunoSEQ multiplex PCR; TCRdb stores in-frame clones only, minus some. Among almost 300,000 clones, roughly 86% were seen once, and the ten largest hold more than 9.5%. V shed 5 bases and J shed 2 bases, with 17 bases lying between them. The germline V gene encodes CDR1 MRHNA and CDR2 SNTAGT. The CDR3 has 16 residues. This rearrangement joins TRBV6-4 to TRBJ2-3; maybe TRBD1 (6 bases). The sequence derives from a young woman with COVID-19, enrolled during active disease. Input material: peripheral blood. CDR3 coding DNA: TGTGCCAGCAGTTCGTGGGGGCTGTGGTCCACAGATACGCAGTATTTT. Its translation: CASSSWGLWSTDTQYF.